This paragraph reports one T cell receptor beta chain. Antigen specificity is unknown. Clones were sequenced by immunoSEQ multiplex PCR, and TCRdb holds only the in-frame ones, with some missing. Of some 40,000 clones listed, 92% are singletons. Dosing: nivolumab 3 mg/kg IV, weeks 1, 4, 7, 10, then every two weeks to week 26. The source of the sample is a study of ipilimumab plus nivolumab after autologous stem cell transplantation. Study background: A median of about eight nivolumab and a few ipilimumab doses were given. The study, taken as a whole, reports: The authors say TCR, Treg and microbiome findings warrant further study.

This CDR3 has 14 residues. Germline V lookup: CDR1 SGHNT, CDR2 YENEEA. V was pared by 1 base and J by 9 bases, with 1 base of the junction left unmatched. The source material was PBMCs, sampled in a trial of ipilimumab plus nivolumab as post-transplant consolidation. J is TRBJ2-1 and V is TRBV11-3, with 12 bases lining up with TRBD2. The clonotype was recovered from a male donor with multiple myeloma. The DNA for the CDR3 is TGTGCCAGCAGCTTAGGGACTAGCGGGGCTGAGCAGTTCTTC. Amino acids: CASSLGTSGAEQFF.